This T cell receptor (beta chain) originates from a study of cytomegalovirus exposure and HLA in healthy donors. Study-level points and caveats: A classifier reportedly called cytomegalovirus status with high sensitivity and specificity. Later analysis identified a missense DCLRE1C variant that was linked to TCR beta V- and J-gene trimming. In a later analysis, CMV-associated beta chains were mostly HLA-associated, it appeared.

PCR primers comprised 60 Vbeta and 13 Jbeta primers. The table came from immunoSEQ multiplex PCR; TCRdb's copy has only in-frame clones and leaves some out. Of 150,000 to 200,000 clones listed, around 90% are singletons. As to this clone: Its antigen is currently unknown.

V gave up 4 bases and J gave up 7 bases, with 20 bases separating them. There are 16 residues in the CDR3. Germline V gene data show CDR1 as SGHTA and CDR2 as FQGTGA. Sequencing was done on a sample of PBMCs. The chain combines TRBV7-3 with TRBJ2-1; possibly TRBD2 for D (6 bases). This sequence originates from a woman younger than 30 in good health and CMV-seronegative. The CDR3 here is CASSSHVKRAGNEQFF. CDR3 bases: TGTGCCAGCAGCTCCCACGTCAAGAGAGCGGGTAATGAGCAGTTCTTC. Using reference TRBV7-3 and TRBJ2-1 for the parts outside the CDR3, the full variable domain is GAGVSQTPSNKVTEKGKYVELRCDPISGHTALYWYRQSLGQGPEFLIYFQGTGAADDSGLPNDRFFAVRPEGSVSTLKIQRTERGDSAVYLCASSSHVKRAGNEQFFGPGTRLTVL.